This T cell receptor beta chain was observed in a study of blood T cells in healthy people across ages. With regard to this clonotype: A much larger clone differs from this one at a single base, so this may be a read error.

CDR3 length equals 13 residues. Looked up from germline, CDR1 is MRHNA and CDR2 is SNTAGT. Together with a sample-barcoded 5' primer, a J-beta primer mix was included in a second PCR lasting about 6 to 11 cycles. TCRdb reprocessed the 5' RACE reads via MiXCR and lists one record per CDR3 protein. The table shows around 940,000 distinct CDR3 sequences, with roughly 51% occurring only once. This TCR derives from an older woman in good health. Sequencing was done on a sample of blood. This chain joins TRBV6-4 and TRBJ2-7; the D call may be TRBD1 or TRBD2 (5 bases each). The DNA end is a closer match to TRBJ2-5, so the J assignment may be wrong. DNA of the CDR3: TGTGCCAGCAGTGACTCCTGGGGGGAGACCCAGTACTTC. Protein: CASSDSWGETQYF.